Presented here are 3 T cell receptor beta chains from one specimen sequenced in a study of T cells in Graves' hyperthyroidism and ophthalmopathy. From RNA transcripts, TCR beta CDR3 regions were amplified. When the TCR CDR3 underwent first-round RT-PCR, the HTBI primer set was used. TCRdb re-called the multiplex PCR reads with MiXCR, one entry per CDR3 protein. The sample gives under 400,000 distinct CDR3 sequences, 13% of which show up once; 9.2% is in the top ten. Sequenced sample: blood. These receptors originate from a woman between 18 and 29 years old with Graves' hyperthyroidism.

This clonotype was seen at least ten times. DNA of the CDR3: TGTGCCATCAGTGAGGAACGCGGTGAGCAGTTCTTC. Its protein product is CAISEERGEQFF. The J gene is TRBJ2-1, the V gene TRBV10-3; no firm D call. The CDR3 has 12 residues. From germline, CDR1 is ENHRY and CDR2 SYGVKD. The V gene lost 2 bases and the J gene lost 9 bases, with 8 bases spanning the gap.

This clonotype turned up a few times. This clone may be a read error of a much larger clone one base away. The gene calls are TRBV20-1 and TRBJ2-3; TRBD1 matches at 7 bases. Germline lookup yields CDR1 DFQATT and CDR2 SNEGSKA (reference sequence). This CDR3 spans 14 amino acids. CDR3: CGASRDSTTDTQYF. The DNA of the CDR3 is TGCGGTGCTAGTCGGGACAGTACCACAGATACGCAGTATTTT.

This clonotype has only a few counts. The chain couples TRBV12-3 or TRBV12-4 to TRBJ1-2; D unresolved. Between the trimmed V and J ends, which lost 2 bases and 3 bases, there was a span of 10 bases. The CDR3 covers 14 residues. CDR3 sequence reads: CASSLRTDYYGYTF. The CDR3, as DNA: TGTGCCAGCAGTTTAAGGACGGACTACTATGGCTACACCTTC.